The T cell receptor beta chain under discussion was sequenced for a study of shared clonotypes between healthy human individuals. This clone appeared a single time. Its antigen is unidentified. In the same sample, other DNA sequences code for this CDR3. Broader study findings: Naive CD4 clonotype sharing across four donors was about 5%. The generation probabilities recorded for non-shared clonotypes fell below those of clonotypes shared by all four donors.

Assay used: immunoSEQ multiplex PCR; TCRdb lists only in-frame clones, some missing. The repertoire holds 2 million to 2.5 million clones, with approximately 96% as singletons. Caucasian adults living in Nashville, Tennessee, provided all samples. Trimming pared 0 bases from V and 6 bases from J, leaving 9 bases between. CDR1 and CDR2 from the germline V gene are GTSNPN and SVGIG (reference sequence). This CDR3 comprises 12 residues. This chain links TRBV30 with TRBJ2-7; D gene unclear. The sequencing sample was made of naive CD4+ T cells sorted from blood. The subset denotes: CD45RA+ positively selected. The clonotype comes from a man aged 18 to 30 in good health. The DNA of the CDR3 is TGTGCCTGGAGTGTACGAGGTGGCGAGCAGTACTTC. It yields the protein CAWSVRGGEQYF.